This TCR beta chain was captured in a study of cytomegalovirus exposure and HLA in healthy donors. With respect to this clone: Its specificity is not known.

Use of 60 Vbeta and 13 Jbeta primers characterized the PCR. Generated by immunoSEQ multiplex PCR, the TCRdb table keeps only in-frame clones and is missing some. The profile shows some 120,000 clones, 79% of them singletons. The CDR3 is 15 amino acids. Trimming cost V 4 bases and J 3 bases, with 17 bases left between them. Germline CDR1 SGHDT, CDR2 YYEEEE. Study-wide findings and caveats: On later analysis, the bulk of CMV-associated TCR beta chains appeared to be HLA-restricted. The study labeled 150 to 200 TCR beta chains cytomegalovirus-associated.

The sequencing sample was made of PBMCs. This chain connects TRBV5-6 to TRBJ2-7; tentatively, D is TRBD1 (5 bases). This sequence originates from a young man in good health and CMV-seronegative. The CDR3 nucleotides read TGTGCCAGCAGCCCTGTAGGGCAGGGAAACTACGAGCAGTACTTC. Its protein product is CASSPVGQGNYEQYF.